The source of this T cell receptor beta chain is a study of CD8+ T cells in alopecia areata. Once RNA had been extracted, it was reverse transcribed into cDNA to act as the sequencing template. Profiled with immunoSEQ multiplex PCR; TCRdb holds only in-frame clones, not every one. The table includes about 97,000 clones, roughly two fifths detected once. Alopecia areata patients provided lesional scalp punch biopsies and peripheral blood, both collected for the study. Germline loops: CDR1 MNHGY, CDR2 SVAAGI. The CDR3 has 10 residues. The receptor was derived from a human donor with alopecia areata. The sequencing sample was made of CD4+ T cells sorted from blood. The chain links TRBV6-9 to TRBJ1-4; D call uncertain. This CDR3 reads CPETNEKLFF. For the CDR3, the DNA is TGTCCGGAAACTAATGAAAAACTGTTTTTT.